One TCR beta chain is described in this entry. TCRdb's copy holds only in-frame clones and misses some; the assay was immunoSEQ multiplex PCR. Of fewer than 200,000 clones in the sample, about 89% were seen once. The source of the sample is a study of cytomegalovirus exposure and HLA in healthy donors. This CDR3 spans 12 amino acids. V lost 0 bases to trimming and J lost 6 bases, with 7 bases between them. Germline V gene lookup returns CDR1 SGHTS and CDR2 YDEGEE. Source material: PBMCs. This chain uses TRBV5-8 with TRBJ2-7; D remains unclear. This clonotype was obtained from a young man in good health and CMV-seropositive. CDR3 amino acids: CASSLATREQYF. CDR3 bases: TGTGCCAGCAGCTTGGCGACCCGCGAGCAGTACTTC.